Below, 29 T cell receptor beta chains from the same sample are listed, as sequenced in a study of identical twins. TCRdb called the 5' RACE reads again in MiXCR, with one record for every CDR3 protein. The sample yields some 460,000 distinct CDR3 sequences, 14% seen once. These same records also appear under a second study, on yellow fever vaccine responses in identical twins.

The specimen was CD4+ T cells sorted from blood. The receptors derive from a woman under 30 in good health.

The CDR3 sequence is CSARLGVYNEQFF. The CDR3 DNA sequence: TGCAGTGCTAGACTAGGGGTCTACAATGAGCAGTTCTTC. The rearrangement links TRBV20-1 to TRBJ2-1, with a tentative D call TRBD1 (5 bases). Germline values: CDR1 DFQATT, CDR2 SNEGSKA (reference sequence). V gave up 2 bases and J gave up 3 bases, with 8 bases separating them. This CDR3 is built from 13 residues.

This clonotype has just a few counts. The chain has TRBV19 and TRBJ2-1; D possibly corresponds to TRBD1 (6 bases). CDR3 length equals 15 residues. Germline CDR1 reads LNHDA; CDR2 reads SQIVND (reference sequence). V gave up 4 bases and J gave up 5 bases, with 15 bases separating them. The DNA for the CDR3 is TGTGCCAGTAGTAGCGACAGGATTGGCGACAATGAGCAGTTCTTC. Amino acids: CASSSDRIGDNEQFF.

The chain recombines TRBV6-1 with TRBJ2-7, with 8 bases fitting TRBD1. This CDR3 comprises 16 residues. V shed 1 base and J 2 bases; nucleotides not matched to a gene: 7. Germline CDR1 reads MNHNS; CDR2 reads SASEGT. The CDR3 DNA sequence: TGTGCCAGCAGTGAAGTTTTAACAGGGGGAACCTACGAGCAGTACTTC. Protein: CASSEVLTGGTYEQYF.

This clonotype came up a few times. J is TRBJ2-3 and V is TRBV12-3 or TRBV12-4; no reliable D call. V gave up 5 bases and J gave up 2 bases, with 5 bases separating them. The CDR3 loop spans 12 amino acids. The CDR3 DNA sequence: TGTGCCAGCAGTCGGGCCACAGATACGCAGTATTTT. Translating gives CASSRATDTQYF.

This clonotype was observed a few times. A much larger clone is a single base away; this may be a read error. This rearrangement joins TRBV28 to TRBJ2-3, with D perhaps TRBD2 (5 bases). The CDR3 extends over 12 amino acids. Germline values: CDR1 MDHEN, CDR2 SYDVKM. The V end was cut by 6 bases, the J end by 2 bases, with 6 bases between. The CDR3 DNA reads as TGTGCCAGCAGCGGGGTCACAGATACGCAGTATTTT. It codes for CASSGVTDTQYF.

The genes are TRBV20-1 and TRBJ2-2; TRBD2 agrees at 11 bases. After removal of 3 bases from V and 5 bases from J, the junction contained 8 bases not matched to a gene. This CDR3 region has 16 residues. Germline CDR1 is DFQATT and CDR2 is SNEGSKA (reference sequence). Written as DNA, the CDR3 is TGCAGTGCTAGGTTGCTAGCGGGGGGAGTAACCGGGGAGCTGTTTTTT. Translation: CSARLLAGGVTGELFF.

The J gene is TRBJ2-2, the V gene TRBV5-1, with 9 bases identical to TRBD1. Trimming at V came to 0 bases and at J to 7 bases, leaving 4 bases not matched to a gene. Germline assignment: CDR1 SGHRS and CDR2 YFSETQ. CDR3 length: 15 amino acids. CDR3 sequence reads: CASSLGDRDDGELFF. In nucleotides, the CDR3 is TGCGCCAGCAGCTTGGGGGACAGGGATGACGGGGAGCTGTTTTTT.

This clonotype appeared a few times. This rearrangement joins TRBV7-3 to TRBJ1-1, with D tentatively TRBD1 (5 bases). The CDR3 totals 16 residues. Trimming took off 1 base at V and 1 base at J, with 13 bases between the two ends. From germline, CDR1 is SGHTA and CDR2 FQGTGA. The CDR3 bases are TGTGCCAGCAGCTTAAGGGGCCTCGACAGGAACACTGAAGCTTTCTTT. The encoded protein is CASSLRGLDRNTEAFF.

In this sample, this clonotype turned up a few times. This chain joins TRBV5-1 and TRBJ2-7; 9 nucleotides match TRBD1. V dropped 3 bases and J dropped 7; count of bases not matched to a gene: 11. CDR1 is SGHRS, CDR2 YFSETQ, per germline. The CDR3 length is 15 residues. The CDR3 region has the DNA TGCGCCAGCAGCTCAACAGGGGGCAGCATGGGGGAGCAGTACTTC. Protein: CASSSTGGSMGEQYF.

This chain connects TRBV6-5 to TRBJ2-7; TRBD2 aligns across 12 bases. Losses at the gene ends were 1 base for V and 2 bases for J; bases not matched to a gene: 0. Germline assignment: CDR1 MNHEY and CDR2 SVGAGI. The CDR3 loop spans 15 amino acids. The chain's CDR3 is CASSYWTSGTYEQYF. In DNA, the CDR3 is TGTGCCAGCAGTTACTGGACTAGCGGGACCTACGAGCAGTACTTC.

V gene TRBV5-1 combines with J gene TRBJ2-3; TRBD2 agrees at 9 bases. Germline V gene sequence: CDR1 SGHRS, CDR2 YFSETQ. The CDR3 sequence is 16 residues long. Trimming took 5 bases from V and 1 from J; bases not matched to a gene: 8. The chain's CDR3 is CASSPGTSKGTDTQYF. The CDR3 DNA reads TGCGCCAGCAGTCCCGGGACTAGCAAAGGCACAGATACGCAGTATTTT.

This clonotype showed up just a few times. The chain is built from TRBV20-1 and TRBJ2-2, with 7 bases aligning to TRBD2. There are 14 residues in the CDR3. Germline loops: CDR1 DFQATT, CDR2 SNEGSKA (reference sequence). J lost 8 bases, V lost 0 bases, and 6 bases had no gene match. DNA for the CDR3: TGCAGTGCTAGAGATCCAGGACTAGAAGGGGAGCTGTTTTTT. Protein product: CSARDPGLEGELFF.

This clonotype has a count of ten or more. The gene calls are TRBV12-3 or TRBV12-4 and TRBJ2-1; 13 bases are a match to TRBD2. J lost 6 bases, V lost 5 bases, and 4 bases had no gene match. CDR3 length equals 15 residues. The CDR3 is CASSRLAGGINEQFF. CDR3 bases: TGTGCCAGCAGTCGACTAGCGGGGGGTATCAATGAGCAGTTCTTC.

This clonotype was picked up a small number of times. CDR3 DNA: TGCAGTGGGGTTTGGACAGGGGTAGGCAACGAGCAGTACTTC. It translates to CSGVWTGVGNEQYF. This chain links TRBV20-1 with TRBJ2-7; 9 positions match TRBD1. This CDR3 has 14 residues. J was trimmed by 5 bases and V by 7 bases; bases with no gene match: 12. Germline lookup yields CDR1 DFQATT and CDR2 SNEGSKA (reference sequence).

In DNA form, the CDR3 reads TGTGCCAGCAGTTTATCGAATACGCAGTATTTT. This encodes CASSLSNTQYF. The V call is TRBV28, the J call TRBJ2-3; D remains unclear. Trimming left V 1 base short and J 7 bases short, with 3 bases between. The V gene's germline CDR1 is MDHEN and CDR2 SYDVKM. The CDR3 sequence is 11 residues long.

This clonotype was detected only a few times. V gene TRBV25-1 combines with J gene TRBJ2-1, with 8 bases aligning to TRBD2. This CDR3 is 16 amino acids long. The junction had 7 bases not matched to a gene; V was cut back by 2 bases and J by 4 bases. Germline loops: CDR1 MGHDK, CDR2 SYGVNS. The CDR3 sequence is CASSERTSGTYNEQFF. The CDR3 bases are TGTGCCAGCAGTGAACGTACTAGCGGTACTTACAATGAGCAGTTCTTC.

The V and J genes are TRBV28 and TRBJ2-7; 7 bases map to TRBD1. V was clipped by 7 bases and J by 2 bases; unmatched bases: 5. The CDR3 runs 13 residues. Germline V CDR1 and CDR2: MDHEN, SYDVKM. The CDR3, as DNA: TGTGCCAGCACTTTGACAGGGCCCTACGAGCAGTACTTC. It translates to CASTLTGPYEQYF.

This clonotype has more than one count but fewer than ten. This rearrangement joins TRBV7-2 to TRBJ2-2; the D call may be TRBD1 or TRBD2 (5 bases each). The ends were cut back, 3 bases at V and 6 bases at J, with 11 bases in the middle. The CDR3 extends over 14 amino acids. Germline CDR1 is SGHTA and CDR2 is FQGNSA. CDR3 amino acids: CASSLGPLPGELFF. The CDR3 DNA reads TGTGCCAGCAGCTTGGGACCACTCCCCGGGGAGCTGTTTTTT. Complete variable domain (other parts from reference TRBV7-2 and TRBJ2-2): GAGVSQSPSNKVTEKGKDVELRCDPISGHTALYWYRQSLGQGLEFLIYFQGNSAPDKSGLPSDRFSAERTGGSVSTLTIQRTQQEDSAVYLCASSLGPLPGELFFGEGSRLTVL.

The genes are TRBV5-1 and TRBJ2-3; 7 positions match TRBD1. J lost 4 bases, V lost 0 bases, and 5 bases had no gene match. The CDR3 length is 15 residues. Looked up from germline, CDR1 is SGHRS and CDR2 is YFSETQ. CDR3 sequence (DNA): TGCGCCAGCAGCTTGGCCAAGGGGGCGGCAGATACGCAGTATTTT. Translating it yields CASSLAKGAADTQYF. Variable domain in full (rest from reference TRBV5-1 and TRBJ2-3): KAGVTQTPRYLIKTRGQQVTLSCSPISGHRSVSWYQQTPGQGLQFLFEYFSETQRNKGNFPGRFSGRQFSNSRSEMNVSTLELGDSALYLCASSLAKGAADTQYFGPGTRLTVL.

This sequence joins TRBV20-1 and TRBJ2-1; 8 bases map to TRBD2. The CDR3 has 17 residues. From germline, CDR1 is DFQATT and CDR2 SNEGSKA (reference sequence). J lost 5 bases, V lost 3 bases, and 15 bases had no gene match. In nucleotides, the CDR3 is TGCAGTGCTAGCGGGCAGGGTGTAGCGGGATGGGACAATGAGCAGTTCTTC. Protein sequence: CSASGQGVAGWDNEQFF.

This chain links TRBV20-1 with TRBJ2-2; 10 bases are a match to TRBD2. The germline gives CDR1 DFQATT, CDR2 SNEGSKA (reference sequence). Germline trimming cut 1 base from V and 3 bases from J; bases unmatched to any gene: 5. CDR3 size: 16 residues. CDR3 sequence (DNA): TGCAGTGCTAGAGGAGCGGGAGGGCCTTACACCGGGGAGCTGTTTTTT. Its protein is CSARGAGGPYTGELFF.

This clonotype occurred many times. The CDR3 DNA sequence: TGCGCCAGCAGCTTGGGGGGTCCCGCCGGGGAGCTGTTTTTT. The encoded protein is CASSLGGPAGELFF. The J gene is TRBJ2-2, the V gene TRBV5-1; no firm D call. Trimming took off 0 bases at V and 6 bases at J, with 9 bases between the two ends. Germline V gene sequence: CDR1 SGHRS, CDR2 YFSETQ. CDR3 length equals 14 residues.

The rearrangement uses TRBV12-3 or TRBV12-4 and TRBJ1-5, with 7 bases lining up with TRBD1. The CDR3 spans 14 residues. Trimming took 4 bases from V and 5 from J; bases not matched to a gene: 5. CDR3 sequence: CASSSDRRDQPQHF. The CDR3 DNA sequence: TGTGCCAGCAGTTCGGACAGGCGGGATCAGCCCCAGCATTTT.

This clonotype was found a few times. V usage is TRBV9 and J usage is TRBJ2-1, with D unresolved. There are 14 residues in the CDR3. Between the trimmed V and J ends, which lost 0 bases and 10 bases, there was a span of 14 bases. Germline lookup yields CDR1 SGDLS and CDR2 YYNGEE. The CDR3 sequence: CASSVAPSTTEQFF. The CDR3 bases are TGTGCCAGCAGCGTAGCCCCCAGTACCACAGAGCAGTTCTTC.

The chain recombines TRBV28 with TRBJ2-7; TRBD1 agrees at 7 bases. V was pared by 5 bases and J by 2 bases, with 9 bases of the junction left unmatched. Germline CDR1 and CDR2: MDHEN and SYDVKM. The CDR3 is 15 residues long. The CDR3 DNA is TGTGCCAGCAGTCGACAGGGTCCCAACCCCTACGAGCAGTACTTC. Protein sequence: CASSRQGPNPYEQYF.

The CDR3 region is CASRFGLAGGEETQYF. CDR3 bases: TGTGCCAGCAGATTCGGACTAGCGGGAGGTGAAGAGACCCAGTACTTC. The chain combines TRBV6-1 with TRBJ2-5; 14 nucleotides agree with TRBD2. Germline CDR1 and CDR2: MNHNS and SASEGT. This CDR3 has 16 amino acids. Trimming at V came to 6 bases and at J to 3 bases, leaving 6 bases not matched to a gene.

The chain combines TRBV7-2 with TRBJ2-1, with D perhaps TRBD1 (5 bases). V gave up 2 bases and J gave up 4 bases, with 9 bases separating them. This CDR3 is 14 amino acids long. The germline V gene has CDR1 SGHTA and CDR2 FQGNSA. This CDR3 reads CASSLSGIYNEQFF. CDR3 nucleotide sequence: TGTGCCAGCAGCTTATCAGGGATTTACAATGAGCAGTTCTTC.

This clonotype was counted only a few times. The rearrangement links TRBV29-1 to TRBJ2-7; weak D call: TRBD1 (6 bases). Trimming removed 6 bases at V and 2 bases at J, with 11 bases between. Germline V gene data show CDR1 as SQVTM and CDR2 as ANQGSEA. This CDR3 contains 12 residues. CDR3 nucleotide sequence: TGCAGCGTACGGGCAGGGGCCTACGAGCAGTACTTC. Protein product: CSVRAGAYEQYF.

J is TRBJ2-2 and V is TRBV7-3, with 11 bases matching TRBD2. Germline V gives CDR1 SGHTA, CDR2 FQGTGA. The CDR3 consists of 15 residues. V lost 4 bases and J lost 6; bases outside the gene matches: 4. CDR3 sequence: CASSSSSGGPGELFF. CDR3 sequence (DNA): TGTGCCAGCAGCTCCTCTAGCGGGGGGCCCGGGGAGCTGTTTTTT.